This T cell receptor (beta chain) appears in the sequencing data of a study of a mutant IDH1 vaccine in newly diagnosed glioma (dated by TCRdb to the early 2020s). Study-wide context: Patients were given eight vaccinations, in weeks 1, 3, 5, 7, 11, 15, 19 and 23, which matched visits V03 through V10. Vaccination began 4-6 weeks after radiotherapy alone, or alongside temozolomide cycles in the chemotherapy-containing groups. Of the approximately 30 treated patients, approximately 62% were male and around 40% were female, and the mean age was approximately 39 years. Prior to enrollment, standard therapy consisting of radiotherapy alone, temozolomide alone, or radiochemotherapy with temozolomide had been administered to patients, with the combination being received by most patients. Six visits were used for peripheral blood collection: V03 (baseline), V05, V07, V10, V12 and V13. For exploratory analyses, 25 to 30 treated patients had longitudinal TCRB deep sequencing done wherever samples were available. Results the study describes overall, beyond this receptor: No apparent relationship was observed between pseudoprogression and alterations in the top peripheral T cell clonotypes detected by TCRB sequencing. Immune responses induced by the vaccine were seen in about 93% of patients across multiple MHC alleles. The authors stated that sample limitations prevented analyses of patient blood samples from being reproduced. PBMC samples for TCRB deep sequencing were selected based on availability.

From the germline V gene, CDR1 is MDHEN and CDR2 is SYDVKM. From V the trimming removes 8 bases and from J it removes 3 bases, while the gene matches leave 4 bases of the junction unaccounted for. From the cysteine through the phenylalanine, the CDR3 covers 12 amino acids. CDR3 DNA is the only sequence kept; it has 36 bases, read in frame from the first base. Remarks on this clone: Its binding antigen is unknown. No base quality information exists; no much larger clone differs at one position.

The sample's time point label is to be understood as: week 23, last vaccination. A 20-mer mutant IDH1 peptide at 300 micrograms in Montanide made up each vaccine dose, which was injected subcutaneously together with topical imiquimod. Donors had newly diagnosed WHO grade 3 or 4 IDH1-mutant astrocytomas with loss of nuclear ATRX. The samples were drawn from NOA16, a multicentre, single-arm, open-label phase I trial in Germany that tested a mutant IDH1 peptide vaccine in humans for the first time. Genomic DNA for TCRB sequencing was isolated from EDTA blood with the DNeasy Blood and Tissue Kit. The library was made by the immunoSEQ multiplex PCR assay. Following the manufacturer's protocol, the hsTCRB Kit was used to amplify rearranged TCR beta chain sequences. TCRB libraries were sequenced on an Illumina MiSeq. In the paper's pipeline: Demultiplexing, trimming and gene mapping were performed with the kit vendor's proprietary platform. In its TCRdb copy, this immuneACCESS table keeps in-frame sequences only and misses some clones. Where compared with another copy, unresolved V genes explain less than half of these, and the others have no known cause. V, J and clone size are taken as reported in that table, and D and trimming were inferred from the DNA itself. This sample is represented by about 44,000 clones; around 93% of them were singletons. Roughly 3.9% of the sample lies in the top ten.

The receptor's source is a man aged 50-59 years with glioma. The sequence joins TRBV28 to TRBJ2-7, with TRBD2 identical over 7 junction bases. This material consisted of PBMCs, taken from a glioma patient whose treatment included an IDH1 peptide vaccine. At the DNA level, the sequence is TGTGCCAGCGGCGGGGGAATCTACGAGCAGTACTTC. Protein translation: CASGGGIYEQYF.